The rows below give T cell receptor beta chains drawn from one sample of a study of T cells after posttransplantation cyclophosphamide. TCRdb's copy holds only in-frame clones and misses some; the assay was immunoSEQ multiplex PCR. The sample consists of over 20,000 clones, 86% of them appearing once. Sequenced here: PBMCs, sampled after allogeneic stem cell transplant with posttransplant cyclophosphamide. These TCRs come from a female patient in her thirties or forties who received an allogeneic stem cell transplant from an unrelated donor, was CMV-positive, and had no GVHD. The graft donor may account for some of the T cells. Each CDR3 is given with its conserved first and last residue. The order of the fields is J gene, V gene, D gene, clone size, CDR3 protein, CDR3 DNA. A D gene is named only where the DNA matches it firmly. Expanded clones are given a class, and other clones once, few, many or no size at all.

j_call: TRBJ2-5; v_call: TRBV14; d_call: -; clone_size: -; cdr3_aa: CASSQDHGGEETQYF; cdr3_nt: TGTGCCAGCAGCCAAGATCACGGGGGTGAAGAGACCCAGTACTTC
j_call: TRBJ2-2; v_call: TRBV4-1; d_call: TRBD2; clone_size: -; cdr3_aa: CASSQETGGWTGELFF; cdr3_nt: TGCGCCAGCAGCCAAGAAACGGGGGGATGGACCGGGGAGCTGTTTTTT
j_call: TRBJ1-6; v_call: TRBV9; d_call: -; clone_size: -; cdr3_aa: CASSVSGGINSPLHF; cdr3_nt: TGTGCCAGCAGCGTTTCGGGCGGGATTAATTCACCCCTCCACTTT
j_call: TRBJ2-1; v_call: TRBV11-2; d_call: TRBD2; clone_size: -; cdr3_aa: CASSFTPGLALGNEQFF; cdr3_nt: TGTGCCAGCAGCTTCACCCCGGGACTAGCTTTAGGTAATGAGCAGTTCTTC
j_call: TRBJ2-7; v_call: TRBV13; d_call: TRBD1; clone_size: -; cdr3_aa: CASSLTWDRTYEQYF; cdr3_nt: TGTGCCAGCAGCTTAACGTGGGACAGAACTTACGAGCAGTACTTC
j_call: TRBJ1-5; v_call: TRBV15; d_call: -; clone_size: -; cdr3_aa: CATSRGGDNQPQHF; cdr3_nt: TGTGCCACCAGCAGAGGTGGAGACAATCAGCCCCAGCATTTT
j_call: TRBJ2-4; v_call: TRBV7-6; d_call: TRBD2; clone_size: -; cdr3_aa: CASSLRGGGENIQYF; cdr3_nt: TGTGCCAGCAGCTTACGAGGCGGGGGGGAAAACATTCAGTACTTC
j_call: TRBJ2-2; v_call: TRBV27; d_call: TRBD1; clone_size: -; cdr3_aa: CASSSSITGARGELFF; cdr3_nt: TGTGCCAGCAGCTCCTCGATCACAGGGGCGCGCGGGGAGCTGTTTTTT
j_call: TRBJ2-1; v_call: TRBV9; d_call: -; clone_size: once; cdr3_aa: CASSVEGSARTYNEQFF; cdr3_nt: TGTGCCAGCAGCGTAGAAGGGAGCGCCAGAACCTACAATGAGCAGTTCTTC
j_call: TRBJ2-5; v_call: TRBV2; d_call: -; clone_size: -; cdr3_aa: CASSEGTGAGKTQYF; cdr3_nt: TGTGCCAGCAGCGAGGGAACGGGAGCAGGGAAGACCCAGTACTTC
j_call: TRBJ2-5; v_call: TRBV4-1; d_call: -; clone_size: -; cdr3_aa: CASSQVTVALETQYF; cdr3_nt: TGCGCCAGCAGCCAAGTGACAGTGGCCCTAGAGACCCAGTACTTC
j_call: TRBJ1-5; v_call: TRBV28; d_call: -; clone_size: -; cdr3_aa: CASSASRHQPQHF; cdr3_nt: TGTGCCAGCAGTGCCTCCAGGCATCAGCCCCAGCATTTT
j_call: TRBJ2-3; v_call: TRBV2; d_call: TRBD2; clone_size: -; cdr3_aa: CASSGGGGANTQYF; cdr3_nt: TGTGCCAGCAGTGGGGGCGGGGGGGCCAATACGCAGTATTTT
j_call: TRBJ1-1; v_call: TRBV6-6; d_call: -; clone_size: few; cdr3_aa: CASSFTSTEAFF; cdr3_nt: TGTGCCAGCAGTTTCACCAGCACTGAAGCTTTCTTT
j_call: TRBJ1-1; v_call: TRBV7-9; d_call: TRBD1; clone_size: -; cdr3_aa: CASSLLGQGTEAFF; cdr3_nt: TGTGCCAGCAGCTTGTTGGGACAGGGGACTGAAGCTTTCTTT
j_call: TRBJ2-6; v_call: TRBV27; d_call: -; clone_size: -; cdr3_aa: CASSLLRSAGANVLTF; cdr3_nt: TGTGCCAGCAGTTTACTGAGGAGCGCTGGGGCCAACGTCCTGACTTTC
j_call: TRBJ1-3; v_call: TRBV9; d_call: -; clone_size: -; cdr3_aa: CASSVAYGGNTIYF; cdr3_nt: TGTGCCAGCAGCGTAGCCTACGGGGGAAACACCATATATTTT
j_call: TRBJ2-3; v_call: TRBV19; d_call: -; clone_size: -; cdr3_aa: CASSGSSVPDTQYF; cdr3_nt: TGTGCCTCCTCGGGAAGTAGCGTCCCAGATACGCAGTATTTT
j_call: TRBJ2-3; v_call: TRBV4-2; d_call: -; clone_size: -; cdr3_aa: CASSRGGGEGDTQYF; cdr3_nt: TGTGCCAGCAGCAGGGGGGGCGGGGAAGGGGATACGCAGTATTTT
j_call: TRBJ1-1; v_call: TRBV11-2; d_call: -; clone_size: -; cdr3_aa: CASSFREDTEAFF; cdr3_nt: TGTGCCAGCAGCTTCAGGGAGGACACTGAAGCTTTCTTT
j_call: TRBJ2-1; v_call: TRBV6-1; d_call: TRBD2; clone_size: -; cdr3_aa: CASSLAGVYNEQFF; cdr3_nt: TGTGCCAGCAGTCTAGCGGGAGTCTACAATGAGCAGTTCTTC
j_call: TRBJ2-7; v_call: TRBV7-9; d_call: -; clone_size: -; cdr3_aa: CASSGTSVSSYEQYF; cdr3_nt: TGTGCCAGCAGCGGGACATCCGTGAGCTCCTACGAGCAGTACTTC
j_call: TRBJ1-4; v_call: TRBV18; d_call: TRBD1; clone_size: -; cdr3_aa: CASSLGQGAQGEKLFF; cdr3_nt: TGTGCCAGCTCACTCGGACAGGGGGCGCAAGGAGAAAAACTGTTTTTT
j_call: TRBJ2-3; v_call: TRBV7-2; d_call: TRBD2; clone_size: -; cdr3_aa: CASSWQAGAVDTQYF; cdr3_nt: TGTGCCAGCAGCTGGCAAGCGGGGGCCGTGGATACGCAGTATTTT
j_call: TRBJ2-5; v_call: TRBV7-9; d_call: TRBD2; clone_size: -; cdr3_aa: CASSPRTRLAGVETQYF; cdr3_nt: TGTGCCAGCAGCCCTCGGACCCGACTAGCGGGGGTAGAGACCCAGTACTTC
j_call: TRBJ2-7; v_call: TRBV18; d_call: TRBD1; clone_size: -; cdr3_aa: CASSPGTGGRPPYEQYF; cdr3_nt: TGTGCCAGCTCACCCGGGACAGGGGGCCGACCACCCTACGAGCAGTACTTC
j_call: TRBJ2-1; v_call: TRBV5-1; d_call: -; clone_size: -; cdr3_aa: CASSLASRGWRFF; cdr3_nt: TGCGCCAGCAGCTTGGCCAGCCGGGGATGGCGGTTCTTC
j_call: TRBJ1-1; v_call: TRBV27; d_call: -; clone_size: -; cdr3_aa: CASSTHRRRTEAFF; cdr3_nt: TGTGCCAGCAGTACCCACAGGAGAAGGACTGAAGCTTTCTTT
j_call: TRBJ1-1; v_call: TRBV2; d_call: -; clone_size: -; cdr3_aa: CASRSESRGNTEAFF; cdr3_nt: TGTGCCAGCAGGTCGGAGTCGCGCGGGAACACTGAAGCTTTCTTT
j_call: TRBJ1-6; v_call: TRBV6-5; d_call: TRBD1; clone_size: once; cdr3_aa: CASSWTGAVSPLHF; cdr3_nt: TGTGCCAGCAGTTGGACAGGGGCCGTTTCACCCCTCCACTTT
j_call: TRBJ1-5; v_call: TRBV28; d_call: TRBD1; clone_size: -; cdr3_aa: CASWGQGPTQHF; cdr3_nt: TGTGCCAGCTGGGGACAGGGTCCGACCCAGCATTTT
j_call: TRBJ1-3; v_call: TRBV4-3; d_call: -; clone_size: -; cdr3_aa: CASSQEPGKGNTIYF; cdr3_nt: TGCGCCAGCAGCCAAGAACCAGGGAAGGGAAACACCATATATTTT